Ten or more counts support the clone carrying this T cell receptor (beta chain). These data belong to a study of response to subunit inactivated influenza vaccine. TCRdb re-called the RT-PCR reads through MiXCR, storing one row per CDR3 protein. Here the sample spans hundreds of thousands of distinct CDR3 sequences, about 17% being singletons. The source of this sequence is a man between 50 and 70 years old who received an inactivated influenza vaccine. The specimen comprised CD4+ T cells sorted from PBMCs, sampled 23 to 25 months after vaccination.

CDR3 sequence reads: CAISEVSRTDLQETQYF. The CDR3 DNA reads as TGTGCCATCAGTGAGGTTTCTAGGACAGACCTACAAGAGACCCAGTACTTC. The rearrangement joins TRBV10-3 to TRBJ2-5, with D tentatively TRBD1 (6 bases). V was shortened by 2 bases and J by 2 bases, with 18 bases between the two germline ends. Germline CDR1 ENHRY, CDR2 SYGVKD. This CDR3 is built from 17 residues.